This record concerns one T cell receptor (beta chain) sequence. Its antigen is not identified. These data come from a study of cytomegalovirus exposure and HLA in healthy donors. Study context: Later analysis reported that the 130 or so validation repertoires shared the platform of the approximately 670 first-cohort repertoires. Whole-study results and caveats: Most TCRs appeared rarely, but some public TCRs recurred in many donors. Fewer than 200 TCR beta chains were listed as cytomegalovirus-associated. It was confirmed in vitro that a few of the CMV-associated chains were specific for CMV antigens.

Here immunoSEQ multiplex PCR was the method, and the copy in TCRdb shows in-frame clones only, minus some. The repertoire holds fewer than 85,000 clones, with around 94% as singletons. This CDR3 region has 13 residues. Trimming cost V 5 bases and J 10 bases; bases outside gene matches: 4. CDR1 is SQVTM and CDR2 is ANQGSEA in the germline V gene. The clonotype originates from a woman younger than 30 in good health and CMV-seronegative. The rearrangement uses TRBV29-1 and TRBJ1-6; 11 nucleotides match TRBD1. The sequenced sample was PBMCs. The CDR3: CSVRTGGDSPLHF. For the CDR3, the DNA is TGCAGCGTTAGGACAGGGGGCGACTCACCCCTCCACTTT.